A selection of T cell receptor beta chains follows, all from one sample in a study of early T cells in non-severe SARS-CoV-2 infection. TCRdb re-analysed the 5' RACE reads in MiXCR, keeping a single row per CDR3 protein. The sample records approximately 35,000 distinct CDR3 sequences, over 6% being singletons. The sample here was whole blood, taken at baseline. These receptor sequences come from an adult who was a healthcare worker with PCR-confirmed SARS-CoV-2 infection or an uninfected control (not recorded which). The CDR3 runs from the conserved cysteine through the conserved F or W. The D gene is left open where the match is weak. Some rows mark clone size as missing; the rest say once, few, many or name a class of expanded clone.

few,TRBV7-2,TRBJ2-1,NA,TGTGCCAGCAGCTTAGGCATATGGGGGGGCGGAGATGAGCAGTTCTTC,CASSLGIWGGGDEQFF
NA,TRBV4-2,TRBJ2-5,NA,TGTGCCAGCAGCCAGGGGGACGGAGGAGGCCGCCAAGAGACCCAGTACTTC,CASSQGDGGGRQETQYF
many,TRBV4-1,TRBJ2-5,NA,TGCGCCAGCAGCCCCCTCCCTACAGGGTTAGAAGAGACCCAGTACTTC,CASSPLPTGLEETQYF
NA,TRBV28,TRBJ1-1,NA,TGTGCCAGCAGTGGTCTGTTGCCGGACAATGGAGACACTGAAGCTTTCTTT,CASSGLLPDNGDTEAFF
medium-sized,TRBV4-2,TRBJ1-6,NA,TGTGCCAGCAGCCAAACCCTCCACCCGCTTTCACCCCTCCACTTT,CASSQTLHPLSPLHF
few,TRBV13,TRBJ2-3,NA,TGTGCCAGCAGCTTAAGGGGGTCATCTAGCACAGATACGCAGTATTTT,CASSLRGSSSTDTQYF
many,TRBV6-6,TRBJ1-1,NA,TGTGCCAGCAGTCAGACTGAAGCTTTCTTT,CASSQTEAFF
NA,TRBV5-1,TRBJ2-7,TRBD1,TGCGCCAGCAGGGGGGACAGACCGACCTACGAGCAGTACTTC,CASRGDRPTYEQYF
NA,TRBV20-1,TRBJ2-7,TRBD2,TGCAGTGCGCCATCCGGGACTAGTATCTACGAGCAGTACTTC,CSAPSGTSIYEQYF
NA,TRBV7-7,TRBJ2-2,NA,TGTGCTAGCACAGGAGCGAACACCGGGGAGCTGTTTTTT,CASTGANTGELFF
NA,TRBV18,TRBJ1-5,NA,TGTGCCAGCTCACCAACCGGGCTACCTAATCAGCCCCAGCATTTT,CASSPTGLPNQPQHF
few,TRBV21-1,TRBJ2-3,NA,TGTGCCAGCTGCCCTCCAACCACAGATACGCAGTATTTT,CASCPPTTDTQYF
many,TRBV6-5,TRBJ1-6,TRBD1,TGTGCCAGCAGCCCGACAGGGGGCTCTTCACCCCTCCACTTT,CASSPTGGSSPLHF
few,TRBV29-1,TRBJ2-5,NA,TGCACCGTCGGGGTGGGGGAGACCCAGTACTTC,CTVGVGETQYF
few,TRBV6-5,TRBJ1-5,NA,TGTGCCAGCAGTTACTCGAATCCTCGCACACGGGGGGCCCAGCCCCAGCATTTT,CASSYSNPRTRGAQPQHF
few,TRBV27,TRBJ2-7,NA,TGTGCCAGCAGTGAGAACTCCTACGAGCAGTACTTC,CASSENSYEQYF
NA,TRBV7-9,TRBJ2-3,NA,TGTGCCAGCAGCGAAGGATCCTCAGATACGCAGTATTTT,CASSEGSSDTQYF
few,TRBV18,TRBJ1-6,NA,TGTGCCAGCTCACGGAGGGAGGATTCACCCCTCCACTTT,CASSRREDSPLHF
NA,TRBV7-3,TRBJ2-1,TRBD2,TGTGCCAGCAGCAAGAGGGTGGGGACTAGCGGGAGGAAATACAATGAGCAGTTCTTC,CASSKRVGTSGRKYNEQFF
few,TRBV28,TRBJ2-7,NA,TGTGCCACCGTCTGGGGATTGTCTTCCGAGCAGTACTTC,CATVWGLSSEQYF
NA,TRBV7-6,TRBJ2-3,TRBD2,TGTGCCAGCAGCCCGACTAGCGGGAGTTGGGATACGCAGTATTTT,CASSPTSGSWDTQYF
NA,TRBV5-1,TRBJ2-7,TRBD2,TGCGCCAGCAGGATGGCCACAGCGGCTAGCGGGAGTTACGAGCAGTACTTC,CASRMATAASGSYEQYF
many,TRBV30,TRBJ2-1,TRBD2,TGTGCCTGGAGTGGGGGACTAGCGGGTTACAATGAGCAGTTCTTC,CAWSGGLAGYNEQFF
medium-sized,TRBV4-3,TRBJ1-2,NA,TGCGCCAGCAGCCAACAGGAACAGGGATATGGCTACACCTTC,CASSQQEQGYGYTF
few,TRBV20-1,TRBJ1-5,NA,TGCAGTGCTAGTACTCAGGGCAGCAATCAGCCCCAGCATTTT,CSASTQGSNQPQHF
medium-sized,TRBV4-2,TRBJ2-1,TRBD2,TGTGCCAGCAGCCCAACTAGCGGGAGAGGCGATGAGCAGTTCTTC,CASSPTSGRGDEQFF
many,TRBV6-2/TRBV6-3,TRBJ2-1,NA,TGTGCCACCTCGGCGGGGAAGAACAATGAGCAGTTCTTC,CATSAGKNNEQFF